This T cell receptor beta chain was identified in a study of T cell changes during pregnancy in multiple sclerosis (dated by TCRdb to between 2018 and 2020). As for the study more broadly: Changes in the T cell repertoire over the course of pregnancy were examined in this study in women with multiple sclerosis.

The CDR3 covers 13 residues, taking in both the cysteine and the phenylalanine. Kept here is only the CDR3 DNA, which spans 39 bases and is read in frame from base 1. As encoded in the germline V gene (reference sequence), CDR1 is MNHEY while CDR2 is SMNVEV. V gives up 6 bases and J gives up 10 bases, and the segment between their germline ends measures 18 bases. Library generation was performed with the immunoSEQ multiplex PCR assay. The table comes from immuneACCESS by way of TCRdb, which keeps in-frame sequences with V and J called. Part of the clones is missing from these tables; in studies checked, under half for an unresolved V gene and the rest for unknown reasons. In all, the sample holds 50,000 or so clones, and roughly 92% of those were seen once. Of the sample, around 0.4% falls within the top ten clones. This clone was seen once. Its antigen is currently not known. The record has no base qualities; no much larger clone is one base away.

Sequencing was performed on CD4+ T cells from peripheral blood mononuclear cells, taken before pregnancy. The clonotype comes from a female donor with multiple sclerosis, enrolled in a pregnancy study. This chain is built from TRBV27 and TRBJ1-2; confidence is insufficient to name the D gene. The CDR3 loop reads CASSRRLRDYYTF. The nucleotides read TGTGCCAGCAGCCGCCGGTTACGGGATTACTACACCTTC.